This T cell receptor (beta chain) came from a study of blood T cells in healthy people across ages. Overall study: Per two T cells, template switching captured roughly one barcoded beta molecule.

Through a sample-barcoded 5' primer and a J-beta primer mix, a second PCR was run for roughly 7 to 12 cycles. TCRdb redid the calling of the 5' RACE reads with MiXCR, one entry per CDR3 protein. The data show 700,000 to 800,000 distinct CDR3 sequences, around 40% seen once. With 5 bases removed from V and 4 bases from J, the gap between germline ends came to 8 bases. Germline assignment: CDR1 PRHDT and CDR2 FYEKMQ (reference sequence). The CDR3 spans 13 residues. V gene TRBV13 combines with J gene TRBJ2-2; D unclear. The sequencing input was blood. The receptor comes from a woman aged 55-69 years in good health. CDR3 loop: CASSPITTGELFF. For the CDR3, the DNA is TGTGCCAGCAGCCCCATCACCACCGGGGAGCTGTTTTTT.